One and the same sample provided the 13 T cell receptor beta chains below, sequenced in a study of T cells in Graves' hyperthyroidism and ophthalmopathy. Amplification of TCR beta CDR3 regions was performed using RNA transcripts as template. HTBI primers were the set used in a first-round RT-PCR of the TCR CDR3. From the multiplex PCR reads, TCRdb called clonotypes with MiXCR, one entry per CDR3 protein. The sample records more than 450,000 distinct CDR3 sequences, 12% to 15% being singletons. The sequenced sample consisted of blood. The receptor set was obtained from a woman between 40 and 50 years old with Graves' hyperthyroidism.

This clonotype was counted ten times or more. The CDR3 protein is CASSSGTGSLDEQFF. In nucleotides, the CDR3 is TGTGCCAGCAGTTCCGGGACAGGGAGTCTAGATGAGCAGTTCTTC. V gene TRBV7-8 combines with J gene TRBJ2-1; 9 nucleotides align to TRBD1. Germline V gene data show CDR1 as SGHVS and CDR2 as FQNEAQ. The CDR3 has 15 amino acids. Trimming at V came to 6 bases and at J to 8 bases, leaving 11 bases not matched to a gene. Full variable domain (outside the CDR3, taken from reference TRBV7-8 and TRBJ2-1): GAGVSQSPRYKVAKRGQDVALRCDPISGHVSLFWYQQALGQGPEFLTYFQNEAQLDKSGLPSDRFFAERPEGSVSTLKIQRTQQEDSAVYLCASSSGTGSLDEQFFGPGTRLTVL.

In its sample, this clonotype was seen many times. This rearrangement joins TRBV20-1 to TRBJ2-6; 7 bases map to TRBD2. V was clipped by 8 bases and J by 3 bases; unmatched bases: 4. Germline V CDR1 and CDR2: DFQATT, SNEGSKA (reference sequence). CDR3 length: 13 amino acids. In nucleotides, the CDR3 is TGCAGTACCGGGGGGAGTGGGGCCAACGTCCTGACTTTC. It encodes CSTGGSGANVLTF.

The table lists this clonotype with many counts. The chain combines TRBV7-2 with TRBJ2-7; 9 bases match TRBD2. This CDR3 region has 15 residues. Germline CDR1 SGHTA, CDR2 FQGNSA. The ends lost 3 bases at V and 5 bases at J; junction bases unmatched: 8. The CDR3 sequence: CASSFIAGDRDEQYF. CDR3 nucleotides: TGTGCCAGCAGCTTCATAGCGGGAGACCGCGACGAGCAGTACTTC.

The rearrangement joins TRBV12-5 to TRBJ2-3; 9 nucleotides align to TRBD2. From germline, CDR1 is LGHNT and CDR2 FRNRAP. V lost 8 bases and J lost 4; bases outside the gene matches: 10. CDR3 length equals 15 residues. This CDR3 reads CASLAGAPSADTQYF. CDR3 coding DNA: TGTGCTAGTTTAGCGGGAGCCCCAAGCGCAGATACGCAGTATTTT.

Concerning this clonotype itself: This clone may be a read error of a much larger clone one base away. The V gene is TRBV30, the J gene TRBJ1-4, with unresolved D. The germline CDR1 and CDR2 sequences are GTSNPN and SVGIG (reference sequence). This CDR3 region has 11 residues. CDR3 amino acids: CAWTRNERLFF. In DNA form, the CDR3 reads TGTGCCTGGACCCGAAATGAAAGACTGTTTTTT. Complete variable domain (other parts from reference TRBV30 and TRBJ1-4): SQTIHQWPATLVQPVGSPLSLECTVEGTSNPNLYWYRQAAGRGLQLLFYSVGIGQISSEVPQNLSASRPQDRQFILSSKKLLLSDSGFYLCAWTRNERLFFGSGTQLSVL.

This clonotype showed up just a few times. The CDR3 region is CASSPGRGHKNSNQPQHF. Here the CDR3 DNA reads TGTGCCAGTAGTCCCGGGAGGGGACACAAGAATAGCAATCAGCCCCAGCATTTT. V is TRBV19 and J is TRBJ1-5; perhaps TRBD1 as D (6 bases). Trimming removed 5 bases at V and 0 bases at J, with 20 bases between. This CDR3 is built from 18 residues. CDR1 and CDR2 from the germline V gene are LNHDA and SQIVND (reference sequence).

This clonotype was counted many times. The gene calls are TRBV7-2 and TRBJ2-3; no definite D call. Between the trimmed V and J ends, which lost 3 bases and 1 base, there was a span of 11 bases. CDR1 and CDR2 from the germline V gene are SGHTA and FQGNSA. This CDR3 has 15 residues. The DNA of the CDR3 is TGTGCCAGCAGCTTTAACGATGGGGGCACAGATACGCAGTATTTT. Translation gives CASSFNDGGTDTQYF.

The table lists this clonotype with many counts. The CDR3 loop is CAWRVTGGVSYEQYF. The CDR3 coding sequence is TGTGCCTGGAGGGTGACAGGAGGGGTCTCCTACGAGCAGTACTTC. The chain couples TRBV30 to TRBJ2-7, with D perhaps assigned TRBD1 or TRBD2 (6 bases each). This CDR3 contains 15 residues. Trimming shortened V by 3 bases and J by 0 bases, and 15 bases separated the two germline ends. Germline V CDR1 and CDR2: GTSNPN, SVGIG (reference sequence).

This clonotype was found a few times. The rearrangement joins TRBV9 to TRBJ2-2; D not resolved. V lost 4 bases and J lost 1, with 17 bases in between. The CDR3 is 17 amino acids. The germline CDR1 and CDR2 sequences are SGDLS and YYNGEE. In DNA form, the CDR3 reads TGTGCCAGCAGCTTCCGACCGACTGTTAAGAACACCGGGGAGCTGTTTTTT. Translation: CASSFRPTVKNTGELFF.

V is TRBV6-2 or TRBV6-3 and J is TRBJ1-1; 12 bases map to TRBD1. V lost 5 bases and J lost 2; bases outside the gene matches: 12. The germline CDR1 and CDR2 sequences are MNHEY and SVGEGT. The length of the CDR3 is 18 residues. The CDR3 is CASSRPGQGAHLNTEAFF. The CDR3 coding sequence is TGTGCCAGCAGTAGACCGGGACAGGGGGCCCATTTAAACACTGAAGCTTTCTTT.

Only a few counts were recorded for this clonotype. The chain carries TRBV20-1 and TRBJ2-3; D is unclear. Germline lookup yields CDR1 DFQATT and CDR2 SNEGSKA (reference sequence). Between the trimmed V and J ends, which lost 4 bases and 2 bases, there was a span of 16 bases. The CDR3 length is 15 residues. Here the CDR3 reads CSAKPPEDITDTQYF. The CDR3 nucleotides read TGCAGTGCTAAACCCCCCGAAGACATCACAGATACGCAGTATTTT.

The V call is TRBV6-1, the J call TRBJ2-2, with TRBD1 identical over 9 bases. V trimming: 5 bases; J trimming: 4 bases; junction bases outside the gene matches: 17. CDR1 is MNHNS, CDR2 SASEGT, per germline. CDR3 length: 19 residues. CDR3 bases: TGTGCCAGCAGTCAATTGAACAGGGGACAGGGAAGGCGCACCGGGGAGCTGTTTTTT. It yields the protein CASSQLNRGQGRRTGELFF.

This clonotype was observed many times. The chain recombines TRBV28 with TRBJ2-1, with 9 bases lining up with TRBD2. The CDR3 totals 16 residues. The germline V gene has CDR1 MDHEN and CDR2 SYDVKM. V gave up 5 bases and J gave up 2 bases; unmatched junction bases: 7. CDR3 amino acids: CASSPLGGRAYNEQFF. The CDR3 DNA reads as TGTGCCAGCAGTCCCCTAGGCGGGAGGGCCTACAATGAGCAGTTCTTC.